The T cell receptor (beta chain) described here comes from a study of blood T cell repertoires in COVID-19. On the study more broadly: Material from acute and convalescent COVID-19 was sourced from the United States, Italy and Spain. T cells, B-cell-depleted T cells, or PBMCs provided the cDNA or gDNA that served as material.

Authors' processing steps: Amplified reference gene primers provided the basis for estimating nucleated cell counts. Measured with immunoSEQ multiplex PCR; TCRdb has only the in-frame clones, and not every one. That table gives V, J and clone size, and the DNA gave D and trimming. The sample gives about 300,000 clones, nearly 90% of which show up once; 1.5% to 2% is in the top ten. Trimming took 5 bases from V and 3 from J; bases not matched to a gene: 2. The CDR3 sequence is 13 residues long. While infection was still active, Seattle patients were enrolled and then followed longitudinally. The sequence was obtained from a woman younger than 45 with COVID-19, enrolled during active disease. The chain joins TRBV12-3 or TRBV12-4 to TRBJ1-2; TRBD1 agrees at 8 bases. The sequencing input was peripheral blood. The CDR3 here is CASSQGAYYGYTF. The CDR3 DNA is TGTGCCAGCAGTCAGGGGGCCTACTATGGCTACACCTTC.